This TCR beta chain was identified during a study of cytomegalovirus exposure and HLA in healthy donors (dated by TCRdb to about 2017). With regard to the full study: A later analysis indicated that the roughly 120 validation repertoires were generated on the platform also employed for the roughly 720 repertoires of the first cohort. To predict cytomegalovirus infection status, the study combined high-throughput TCR immunosequencing, statistical association of individual TCRs with disease status, and machine learning. The study was designed to test whether signatures of past pathogen exposure could be identified by cataloging public T cell receptors. A separate validation cohort of over a hundred different subjects was used in addition to the roughly 700-subject first cohort.

Findings and caveats that apply to the study as a whole: In vitro tests confirmed that three of the cytomegalovirus-associated TCR beta chains recognize cytomegalovirus antigens. In a later analysis, TCRs clustered in the first cohort were found to also tend to co-occur in the roughly 120 validation repertoires, with 90% to 95% of cluster scores above 0. Most TCR sequences were observed very rarely across donors, whereas some public TCRs were present in many individuals. A later analysis had no HLA typing for the validation cohort, so co-occurrence there was scored across all 130 or so repertoires. Cytomegalovirus status was reported to be diagnosed by the classifier with high specificity and sensitivity in both the original and validation cohorts. According to the authors, the approach could potentially be generalized to other disease states and immunological phenotypes. In the study, some 160 TCR beta chains were listed as associated with cytomegalovirus.

Its CDR3 holds 15 amino acids, cysteine through phenylalanine. Only the CDR3 DNA stays, 45 bases, in frame from base 1. The CDR1 and CDR2 encoded by the germline V gene (reference sequence) are GTSNPN and SVGIG. The V end loses 3 bases and the J end loses 1 base, and a stretch of 15 bases separates them. Libraries were built with the immunoSEQ multiplex PCR assay. The paper's data handling went like this. A statistical classification framework was built to diagnose cytomegalovirus status from the catalog of TCR beta chain sequences. TCRdb provides this immuneACCESS table in a form limited to in-frame rearrangements. Some clones are lacking; in checked studies, under half of them reflect an unresolved V gene, and why the rest are absent is not known. V and J calls and clone size come straight from that table; D and trimming were deduced from the DNA. In all, the sample holds 200,000 to 250,000 clones, and roughly 83% of those were seen once. Over 12% of the sample rests with the top ten.

The donors were included in the validation cohort of roughly 130 subjects, a group kept apart from the roughly 690-subject first cohort. About this clone itself: Its specific antigen is unknown. Base qualities are not at hand, and no much larger clone is one base apart.

Sequencing used PBMCs. The TCR comes from a woman aged 30 to 39 in good health and CMV-seropositive. Here the chain combines TRBV30 and TRBJ2-5; TRBD1 might be the D gene, on 7 matching bases. The sequence in DNA is TGTGCCTGGAGCGCGGGCGGGGACAGCCAAGAGACCCAGTACTTC. It translates as CAWSAGGDSQETQYF.